This T cell receptor beta chain was recorded in a study of T-cell memory formation after mild COVID-19 (dated by TCRdb to 2020 to 2022). Concerning the study at large: TCR sequence clusters from the two donors were largely donor specific. In a couple of donors, T-cell clones that expanded and contracted after mild COVID-19 were followed by sequencing TCRalpha and TCRbeta repertoires longitudinally. Two young, previously healthy adult volunteers made up the cohort, one male and one female. Results the study describes overall, beyond this receptor: The detection of some responding clones in pre-infection memory suggests that pre-existing cross-reactive memory T cells joined the SARS-CoV-2 response. Contracting CD4+ clones were found mainly in CM and EM memory subsets, while CD8+ clones were enriched in EMRA. Balanced CD4/CD8 phenotypes were observed for clones contracting from day 15 to 85, whereas a bias towards CD4+ was observed for a second wave of clones expanding from day 15 to 37. The study included only two mild cases, and larger cohorts that include severe cases with pre-infection samples were judged to be necessary. Whether the second-wave clones peaking on day 37 were SARS-CoV-2 specific was not confirmed.

This clonotype was observed a few times. The clone's antigen remains unknown. No much larger clonotype is one base removed from it; base qualities were not supplied. The CDR3 goes from the cysteine to the phenylalanine over 16 residues. Only the CDR3 DNA stays, 48 bases, in frame from base 1. V and J are trimmed by 6 bases and 4 bases, and the gene matches miss 15 bases of the junction. PBMCs were isolated by Ficoll-Paque density gradient centrifugation. Sequenced on an Illumina NovaSeq 6000. Using 5'RACE with constant-segment primers, TCRalpha and TCRbeta cDNA libraries were constructed, with sample barcodes and unique molecular identifiers added in the process. Trizol reagent was used to extract RNA from every sample. Amplification of the libraries took two PCR steps, and the second step added a second sample barcode plus Illumina TruSeq adapters. Sequencing of the libraries was done on an Illumina NovaSeq, producing 2 x 150 bp paired-end reads. For the original study's pipeline: The reads were demultiplexed and collapsed into UMI-guided consensus sequences using migec v1.2.7. Using mixcr v2.1.11, UMI consensuses were aligned to TRA and TRB V and J templates and then assembled into clonotypes. A clonotype was counted as expanded or contracted only when both edgeR and NoisET called the clonotype significant, with the noise models trained on biological replicates. For edgeR calls, the cutoffs were a false discovery rate-adjusted p below 0.01 and a log2 fold-change threshold of 1. As an exploratory analysis of dynamics, max-normalized trajectories of the 1000 most abundant clonotypes were examined with PCA combined with hierarchical clustering. Separately sequenced CD4+ and CD8+ repertoires were used to assign the CD4 or CD8 phenotype of responding clones. The raw public data were reprocessed by TCRdb itself: fastp quality trimming at Q25, MiXCR clonotype calling, in-frame beta chains only. Records with the same CDR3 protein are collapsed into one entry carrying the most frequent genes and DNA. The V and J calls were determined by TCRdb, not by the authors. Within this sample are just under 150,000 distinct CDR3 sequences, with about 19% of them counted one time only. The top ten hold around 2.4% of the sample.

This clonotype was sampled from an adult woman who had mild COVID-19 (a few samples of this study predate the infection). The sample titles of this study are shuffled in the database, so cell type and time point are left out; the donor was told from shared clones. The chain uses TRBV12-3 or TRBV12-4 and TRBJ2-7, with 7 central nucleotides matching TRBD2. Sequencing was done on a sample of PBMCs or a T cell subset sorted from them (not recorded which). The CDR3 in this case is CASSHYDGGSRYEQYF. The sequenced DNA: TGTGCCAGCAGCCACTACGACGGGGGGAGTCGGTACGAGCAGTACTTC.